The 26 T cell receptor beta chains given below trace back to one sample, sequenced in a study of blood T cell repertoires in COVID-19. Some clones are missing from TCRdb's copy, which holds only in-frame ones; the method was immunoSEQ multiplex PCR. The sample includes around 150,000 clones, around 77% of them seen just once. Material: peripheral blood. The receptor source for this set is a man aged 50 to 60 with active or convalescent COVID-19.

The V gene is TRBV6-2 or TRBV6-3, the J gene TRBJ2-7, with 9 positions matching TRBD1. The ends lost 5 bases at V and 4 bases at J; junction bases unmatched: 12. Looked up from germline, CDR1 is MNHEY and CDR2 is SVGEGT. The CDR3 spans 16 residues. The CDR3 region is CASSERPGQGRYEQYF. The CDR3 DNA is TGTGCCAGCAGTGAGCGGCCGGGACAGGGAAGGTACGAGCAGTACTTC.

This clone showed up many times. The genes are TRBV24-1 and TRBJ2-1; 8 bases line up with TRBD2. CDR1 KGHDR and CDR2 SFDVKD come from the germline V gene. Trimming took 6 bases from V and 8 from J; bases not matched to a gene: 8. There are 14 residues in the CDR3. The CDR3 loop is CATSSGGARYEQFF. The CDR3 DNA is TGTGCCACCAGTTCGGGGGGGGCGCGTTATGAGCAGTTCTTC.

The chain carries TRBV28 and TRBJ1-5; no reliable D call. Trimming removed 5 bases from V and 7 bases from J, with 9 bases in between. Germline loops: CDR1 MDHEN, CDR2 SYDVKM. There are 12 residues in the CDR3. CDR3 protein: CASSLSSQPQHF. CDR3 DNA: TGTGCCAGCAGTCTTAGTTCCCAGCCCCAGCATTTT.

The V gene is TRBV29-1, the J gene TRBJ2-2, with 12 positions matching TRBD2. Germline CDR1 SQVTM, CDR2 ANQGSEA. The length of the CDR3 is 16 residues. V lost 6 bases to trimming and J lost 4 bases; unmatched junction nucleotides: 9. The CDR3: CSVDGLAGGGTGELFF. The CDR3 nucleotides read TGCAGCGTGGACGGGCTAGCGGGAGGGGGCACCGGGGAGCTGTTTTTT.

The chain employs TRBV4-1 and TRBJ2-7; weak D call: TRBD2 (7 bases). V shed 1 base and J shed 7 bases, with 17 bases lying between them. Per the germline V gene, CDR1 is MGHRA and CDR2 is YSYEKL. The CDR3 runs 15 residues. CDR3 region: CASSQGWEGTGEQYF. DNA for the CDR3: TGCGCCAGCAGCCAAGGTTGGGAGGGTACAGGGGAGCAGTACTTC.

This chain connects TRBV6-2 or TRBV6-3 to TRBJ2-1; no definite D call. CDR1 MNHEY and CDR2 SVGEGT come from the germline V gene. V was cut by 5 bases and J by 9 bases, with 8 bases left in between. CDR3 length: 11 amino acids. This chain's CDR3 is CASSVLGEQFF. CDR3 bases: TGTGCCAGCAGTGTCCTCGGTGAGCAGTTCTTC.

This CDR3 reads CASSPWTVGSYEQYF. The CDR3 bases are TGTGCCAGCAGTCCGTGGACAGTAGGCTCCTACGAGCAGTACTTC. The chain recombines TRBV2 with TRBJ2-7; perhaps TRBD1 as D (6 bases). CDR3 length: 15 residues. The germline V gene encodes CDR1 SNHLY and CDR2 FYNNEI. V dropped 5 bases and J dropped 0 bases, with 14 bases sitting between them. Using reference TRBV2 and TRBJ2-7 for the parts outside the CDR3, the full variable domain is EPEVTQTPSHQVTQMGQEVILRCVPISNHLYFYWYRQILGQKVEFLVSFYNNEISEKSEIFDDQFSVERPDGSNFTLKIRSTKLEDSAMYFCASSPWTVGSYEQYFGPGTRLTVT.

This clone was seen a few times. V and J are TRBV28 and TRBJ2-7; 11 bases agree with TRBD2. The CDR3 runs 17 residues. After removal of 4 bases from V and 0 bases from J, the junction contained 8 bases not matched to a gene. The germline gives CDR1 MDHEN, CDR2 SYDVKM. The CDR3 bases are TGTGCCAGCAGTTCACCGGGACTAGCGGAAGACTCCTACGAGCAGTACTTC. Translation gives CASSSPGLAEDSYEQYF.

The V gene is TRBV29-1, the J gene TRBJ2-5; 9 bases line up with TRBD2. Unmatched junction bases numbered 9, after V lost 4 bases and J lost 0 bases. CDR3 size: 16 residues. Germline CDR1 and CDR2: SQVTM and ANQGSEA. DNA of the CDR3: TGCAGCGTTGGGGGGTGGGCTAGCGGGGACCAAGAGACCCAGTACTTC. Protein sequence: CSVGGWASGDQETQYF.

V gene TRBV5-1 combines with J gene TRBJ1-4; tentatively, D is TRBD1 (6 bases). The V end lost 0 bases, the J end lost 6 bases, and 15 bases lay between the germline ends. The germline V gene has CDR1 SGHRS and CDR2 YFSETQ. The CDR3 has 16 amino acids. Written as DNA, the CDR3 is TGCGCCAGCAGCTTGGCCGGGAGGGGGACGGATGAAAAACTGTTTTTT. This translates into CASSLAGRGTDEKLFF.

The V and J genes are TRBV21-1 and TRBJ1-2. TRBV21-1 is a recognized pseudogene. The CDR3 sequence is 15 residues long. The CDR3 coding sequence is TGTGCCAGCAGCAAAGCGTGGGGAGGGCAACTGGGCTACACCTTC. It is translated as CASSKAWGGQLGYTF.

CDR3 region: CASRDTSEAFF. CDR3 DNA: TGTGCCAGCAGGGACACCTCTGAAGCTTTCTTT. J is TRBJ1-1 and V is TRBV2, with D maybe TRBD1 (5 bases). This CDR3 has 11 residues. Trimming took 6 bases from V and 6 from J, leaving 8 bases between them. Per germline, CDR1 SNHLY and CDR2 FYNNEI.

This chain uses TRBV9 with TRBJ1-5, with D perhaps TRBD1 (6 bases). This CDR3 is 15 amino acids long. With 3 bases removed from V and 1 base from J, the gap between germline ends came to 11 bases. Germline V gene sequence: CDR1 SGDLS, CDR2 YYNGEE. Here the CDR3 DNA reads TGTGCCAGCAGCGCTTATGGACAGAGCAATCAGCCCCAGCATTTT. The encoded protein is CASSAYGQSNQPQHF.

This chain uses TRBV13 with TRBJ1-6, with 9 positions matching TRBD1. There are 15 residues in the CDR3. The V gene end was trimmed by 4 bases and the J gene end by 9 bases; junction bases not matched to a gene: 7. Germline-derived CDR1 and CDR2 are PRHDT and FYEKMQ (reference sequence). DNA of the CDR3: TGTGCCAGCAGCTCCGCCGGGACAGGGAGTTCACCCCTCCACTTT. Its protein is CASSSAGTGSSPLHF.

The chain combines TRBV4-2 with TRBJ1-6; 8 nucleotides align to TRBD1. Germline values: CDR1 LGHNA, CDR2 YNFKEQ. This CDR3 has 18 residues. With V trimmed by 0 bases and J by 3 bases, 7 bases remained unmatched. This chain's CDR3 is CASSQDSGQGFYNSPLHF. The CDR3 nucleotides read TGTGCCAGCAGCCAAGATTCAGGACAGGGTTTCTATAATTCACCCCTCCACTTT.

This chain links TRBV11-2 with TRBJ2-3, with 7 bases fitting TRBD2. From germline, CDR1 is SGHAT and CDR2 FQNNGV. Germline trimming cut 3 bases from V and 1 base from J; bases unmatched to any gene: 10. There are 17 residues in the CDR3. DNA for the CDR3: TGTGCCAGCAGCTTGCGCGGGAGCCCCTGGGGCACAGATACGCAGTATTTT. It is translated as CASSLRGSPWGTDTQYF. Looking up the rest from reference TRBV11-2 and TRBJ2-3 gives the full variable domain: EAGVAQSPRYKIIEKRQSVAFWCNPISGHATLYWYQQILGQGPKLLIQFQNNGVVDDSQLPKDRFSAERLKGVDSTLKIQPAKLEDSAVYLCASSLRGSPWGTDTQYFGPGTRLTVL.

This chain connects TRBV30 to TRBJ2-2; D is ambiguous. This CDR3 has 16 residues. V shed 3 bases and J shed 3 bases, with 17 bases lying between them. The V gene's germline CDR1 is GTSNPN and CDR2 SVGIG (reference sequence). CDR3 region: CAWRGFSLNHTGELFF. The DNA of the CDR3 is TGTGCCTGGAGAGGCTTTAGCCTTAACCACACCGGGGAGCTGTTTTTT.

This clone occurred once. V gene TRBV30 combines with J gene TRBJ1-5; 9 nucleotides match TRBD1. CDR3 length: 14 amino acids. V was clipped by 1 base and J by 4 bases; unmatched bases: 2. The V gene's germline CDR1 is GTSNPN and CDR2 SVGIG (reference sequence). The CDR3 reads CAWSGGTGNQPQHF. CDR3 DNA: TGTGCCTGGAGTGGCGGGACAGGGAATCAGCCCCAGCATTTT.

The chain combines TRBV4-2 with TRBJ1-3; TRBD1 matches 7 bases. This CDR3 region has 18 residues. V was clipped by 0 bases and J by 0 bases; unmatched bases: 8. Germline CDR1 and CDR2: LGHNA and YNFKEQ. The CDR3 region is CASSQDPDRANSGNTIYF. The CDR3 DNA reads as TGTGCCAGCAGCCAAGACCCCGACAGGGCCAACTCTGGAAACACCATATATTTT.

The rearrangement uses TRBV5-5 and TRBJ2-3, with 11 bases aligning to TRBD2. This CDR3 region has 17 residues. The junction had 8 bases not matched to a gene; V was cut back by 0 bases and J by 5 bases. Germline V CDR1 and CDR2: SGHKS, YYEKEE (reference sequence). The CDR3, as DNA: TGTGCCAGCAGCTTGGTAGCGGGAGGGCCTAGGGGAGATACGCAGTATTTT. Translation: CASSLVAGGPRGDTQYF.

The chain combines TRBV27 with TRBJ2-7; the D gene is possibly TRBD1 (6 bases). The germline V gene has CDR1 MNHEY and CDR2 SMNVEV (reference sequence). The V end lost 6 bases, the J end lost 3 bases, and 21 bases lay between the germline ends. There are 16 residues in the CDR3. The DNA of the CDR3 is TGTGCCAGCAGAACAAATGAGGCACAGGGTGTCTACGAGCAGTACTTC. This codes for CASRTNEAQGVYEQYF.

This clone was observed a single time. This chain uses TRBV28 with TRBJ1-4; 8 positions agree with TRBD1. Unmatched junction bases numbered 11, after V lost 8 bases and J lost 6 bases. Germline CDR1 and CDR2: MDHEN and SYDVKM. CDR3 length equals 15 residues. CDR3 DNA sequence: TGTGCCAGCCGTTCTCCGGGACAGGAGGATGAAAAACTGTTTTTT. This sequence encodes CASRSPGQEDEKLFF.

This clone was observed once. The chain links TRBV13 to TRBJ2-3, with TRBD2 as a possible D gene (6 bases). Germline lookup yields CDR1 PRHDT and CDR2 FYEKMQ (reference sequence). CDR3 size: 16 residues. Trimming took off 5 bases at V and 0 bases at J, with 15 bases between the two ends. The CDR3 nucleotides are TGTGCCAGCAGCGTTAGCGGATTAACAAGCACAGATACGCAGTATTTT. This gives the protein CASSVSGLTSTDTQYF.

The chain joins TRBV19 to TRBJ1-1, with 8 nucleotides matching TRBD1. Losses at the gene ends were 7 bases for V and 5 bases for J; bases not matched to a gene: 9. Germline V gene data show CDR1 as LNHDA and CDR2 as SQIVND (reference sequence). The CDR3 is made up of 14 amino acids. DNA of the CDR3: TGTGCCAGTAATAACCAGGGGGCGCGTACTGAAGCTTTCTTT. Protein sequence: CASNNQGARTEAFF.

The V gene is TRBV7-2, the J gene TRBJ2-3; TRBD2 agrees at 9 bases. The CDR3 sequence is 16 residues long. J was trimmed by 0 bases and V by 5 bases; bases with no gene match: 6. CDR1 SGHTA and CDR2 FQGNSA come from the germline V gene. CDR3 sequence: CASSKGTSLSTDTQYF. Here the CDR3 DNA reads TGTGCCAGCAGCAAAGGGACTAGCCTGAGCACAGATACGCAGTATTTT.

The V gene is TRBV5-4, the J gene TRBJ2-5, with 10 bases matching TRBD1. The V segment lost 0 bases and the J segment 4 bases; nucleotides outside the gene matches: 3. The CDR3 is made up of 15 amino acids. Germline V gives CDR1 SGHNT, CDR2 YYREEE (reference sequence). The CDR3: CASSLGQGASETQYF. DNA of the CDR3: TGTGCCAGCAGCTTGGGACAGGGGGCCTCAGAGACCCAGTACTTC.